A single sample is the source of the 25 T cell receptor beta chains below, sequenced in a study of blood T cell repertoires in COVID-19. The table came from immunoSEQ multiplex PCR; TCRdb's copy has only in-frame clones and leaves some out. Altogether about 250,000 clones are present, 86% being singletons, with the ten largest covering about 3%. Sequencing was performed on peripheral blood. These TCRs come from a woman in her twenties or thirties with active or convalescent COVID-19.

CDR3 sequence (DNA): TGTGCCAGCAGCCAAGATGAAGGGGGCGGTCAGCCCCAGCATTTT. Amino acid sequence: CASSQDEGGGQPQHF. The chain joins TRBV4-2 to TRBJ1-5; 7 nucleotides line up with TRBD1. V shed 0 bases, J shed 6 bases, and the junction held 5 bases outside the gene matches. This CDR3 is 15 amino acids long. CDR1 and CDR2 from the germline V gene are LGHNA and YNFKEQ.

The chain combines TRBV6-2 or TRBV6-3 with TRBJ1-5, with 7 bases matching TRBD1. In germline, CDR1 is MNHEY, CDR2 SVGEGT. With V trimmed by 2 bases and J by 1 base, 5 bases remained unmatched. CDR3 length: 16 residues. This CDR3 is CASSYVTGISNQPQHF. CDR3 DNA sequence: TGTGCCAGCAGTTACGTGACAGGGATAAGCAATCAGCCCCAGCATTTT.

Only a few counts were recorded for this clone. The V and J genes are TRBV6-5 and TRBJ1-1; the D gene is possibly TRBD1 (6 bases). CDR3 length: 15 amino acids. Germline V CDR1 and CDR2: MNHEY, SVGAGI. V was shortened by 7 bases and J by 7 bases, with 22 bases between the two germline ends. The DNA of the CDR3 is TGTGCCAGCAACCGAGCCCTCCGGGACACCAATGAAGCTTTCTTT. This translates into CASNRALRDTNEAFF.

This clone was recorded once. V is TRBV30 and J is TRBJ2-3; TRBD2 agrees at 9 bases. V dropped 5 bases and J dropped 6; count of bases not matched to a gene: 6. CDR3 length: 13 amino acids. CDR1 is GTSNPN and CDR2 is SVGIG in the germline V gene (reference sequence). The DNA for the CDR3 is TGTGCCTGGGATAGCGGGGGTGTCGATACGCAGTATTTT. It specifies CAWDSGGVDTQYF.

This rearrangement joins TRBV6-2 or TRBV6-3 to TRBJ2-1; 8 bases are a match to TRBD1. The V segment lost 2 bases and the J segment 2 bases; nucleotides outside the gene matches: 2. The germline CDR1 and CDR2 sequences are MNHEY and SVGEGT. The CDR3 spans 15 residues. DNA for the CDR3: TGTGCCAGCAGTTACCAGGGGGCCGCCTACAATGAGCAGTTCTTC. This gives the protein CASSYQGAAYNEQFF.

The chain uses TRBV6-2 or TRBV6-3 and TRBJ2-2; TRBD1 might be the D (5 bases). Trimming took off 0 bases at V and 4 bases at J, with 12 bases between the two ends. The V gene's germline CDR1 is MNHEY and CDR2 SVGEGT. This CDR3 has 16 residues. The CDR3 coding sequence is TGTGCCAGCAGTTACTCGACAGCGAGACTCACCGGGGAGCTGTTTTTT. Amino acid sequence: CASSYSTARLTGELFF.

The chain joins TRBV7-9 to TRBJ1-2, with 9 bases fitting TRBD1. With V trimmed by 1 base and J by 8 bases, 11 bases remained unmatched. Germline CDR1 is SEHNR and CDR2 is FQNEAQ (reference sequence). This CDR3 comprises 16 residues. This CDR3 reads CASSLGSRDRVGGYTF. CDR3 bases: TGTGCCAGCAGCTTAGGGTCCCGGGACAGGGTCGGGGGCTACACCTTC. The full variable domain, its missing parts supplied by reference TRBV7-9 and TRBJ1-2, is DTGVSQNPRHKITKRGQNVTFRCDPISEHNRLYWYRQTLGQGPEFLTYFQNEAQLEKSRLLSDRFSAERPKGSFSTLEIQRTEQGDSAMYLCASSLGSRDRVGGYTFGSGTRLTVV.

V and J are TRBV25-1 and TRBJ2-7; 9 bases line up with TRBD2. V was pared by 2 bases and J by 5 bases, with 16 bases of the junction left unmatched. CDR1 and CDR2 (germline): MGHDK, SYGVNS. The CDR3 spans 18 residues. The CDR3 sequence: CASSEGLAGARIHHEQYF. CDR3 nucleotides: TGTGCCAGCAGTGAAGGATTAGCGGGGGCCAGAATCCACCACGAGCAGTACTTC.

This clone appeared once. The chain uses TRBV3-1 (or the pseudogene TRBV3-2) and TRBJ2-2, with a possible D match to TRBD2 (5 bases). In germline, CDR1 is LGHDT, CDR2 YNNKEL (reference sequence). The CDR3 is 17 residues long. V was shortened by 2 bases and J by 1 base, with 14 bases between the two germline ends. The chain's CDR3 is CASSQPMAGWNTGELFF. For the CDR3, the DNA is TGTGCCAGCAGCCAACCCATGGCGGGTTGGAACACCGGGGAGCTGTTTTTT.

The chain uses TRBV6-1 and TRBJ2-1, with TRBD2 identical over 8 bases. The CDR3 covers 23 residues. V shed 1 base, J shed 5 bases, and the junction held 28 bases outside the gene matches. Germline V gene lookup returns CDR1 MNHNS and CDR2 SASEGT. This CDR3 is CASSEEPIRPGLGILGGNNEQFF. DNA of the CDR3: TGTGCCAGCAGTGAAGAACCGATCCGACCGGGACTAGGCATATTGGGGGGTAACAATGAGCAGTTCTTC.

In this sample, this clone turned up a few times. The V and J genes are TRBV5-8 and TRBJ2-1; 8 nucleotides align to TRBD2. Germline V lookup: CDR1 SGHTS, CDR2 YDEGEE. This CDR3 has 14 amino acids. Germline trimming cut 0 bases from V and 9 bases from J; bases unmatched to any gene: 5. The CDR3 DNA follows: TGTGCCAGCAGCTTGGTGCGGGGGGCCGGTGAGCAGTTCTTC. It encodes CASSLVRGAGEQFF.

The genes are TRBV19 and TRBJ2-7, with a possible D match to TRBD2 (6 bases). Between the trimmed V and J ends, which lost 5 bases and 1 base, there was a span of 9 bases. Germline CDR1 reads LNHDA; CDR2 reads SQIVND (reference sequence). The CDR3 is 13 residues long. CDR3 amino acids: CASSSGRSYEQYF. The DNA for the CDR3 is TGTGCCAGTAGTTCGGGGAGGTCCTACGAGCAGTACTTC.

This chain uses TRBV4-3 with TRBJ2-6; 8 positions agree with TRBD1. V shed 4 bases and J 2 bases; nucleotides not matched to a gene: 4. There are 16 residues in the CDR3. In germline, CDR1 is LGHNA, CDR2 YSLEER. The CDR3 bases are TGCGCCAGCAGCCGGTCGGACAGGGCTGGGGCCAACGTCCTGACTTTC. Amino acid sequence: CASSRSDRAGANVLTF.

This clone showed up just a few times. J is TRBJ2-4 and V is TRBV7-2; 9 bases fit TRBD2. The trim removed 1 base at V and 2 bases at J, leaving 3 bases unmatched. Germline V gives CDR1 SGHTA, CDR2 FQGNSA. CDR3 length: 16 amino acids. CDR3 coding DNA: TGTGCCAGCAGCTTAGATGGGACTAGCCCCAAAAACATTCAGTACTTC. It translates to CASSLDGTSPKNIQYF.

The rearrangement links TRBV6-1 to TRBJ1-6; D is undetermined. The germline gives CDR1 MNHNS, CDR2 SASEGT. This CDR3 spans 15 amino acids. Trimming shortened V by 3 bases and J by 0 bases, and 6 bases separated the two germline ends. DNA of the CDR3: TGTGCCAGCAGTGATCCCAGCTCCTATAATTCACCCCTCCACTTT. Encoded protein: CASSDPSSYNSPLHF.

The CDR3 region is CASSNRGLVGDTQYF. Written as DNA, the CDR3 is TGTGCCAGCAGCAACAGGGGATTGGTTGGAGATACGCAGTATTTT. The gene calls are TRBV9 and TRBJ2-3, with 7 bases identical to TRBD1. V dropped 4 bases and J dropped 5; count of bases not matched to a gene: 10. The CDR3 length is 15 residues. CDR1 is SGDLS and CDR2 is YYNGEE in the germline V gene.

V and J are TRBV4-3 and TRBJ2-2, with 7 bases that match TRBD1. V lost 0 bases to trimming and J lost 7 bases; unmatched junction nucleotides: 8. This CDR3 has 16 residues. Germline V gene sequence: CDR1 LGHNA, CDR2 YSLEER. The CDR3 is CASSQDPQGEVGELFF. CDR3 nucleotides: TGCGCCAGCAGCCAAGACCCGCAGGGGGAAGTCGGGGAGCTGTTTTTT.

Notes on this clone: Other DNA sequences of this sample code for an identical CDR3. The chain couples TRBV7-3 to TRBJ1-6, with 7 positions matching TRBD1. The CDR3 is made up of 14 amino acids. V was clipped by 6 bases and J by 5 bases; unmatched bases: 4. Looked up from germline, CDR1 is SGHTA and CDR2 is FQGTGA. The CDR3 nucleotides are TGTGCCAGCAGATCCGGGACAGATAATTCACCCCTCCACTTT. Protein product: CASRSGTDNSPLHF.

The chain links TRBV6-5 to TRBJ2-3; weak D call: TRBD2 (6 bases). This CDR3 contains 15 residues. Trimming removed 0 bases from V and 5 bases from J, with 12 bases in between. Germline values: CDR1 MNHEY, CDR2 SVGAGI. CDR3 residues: CASSYSGTLGDTQYF. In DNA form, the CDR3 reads TGTGCCAGCAGTTACTCTGGGACTTTAGGAGATACGCAGTATTTT.

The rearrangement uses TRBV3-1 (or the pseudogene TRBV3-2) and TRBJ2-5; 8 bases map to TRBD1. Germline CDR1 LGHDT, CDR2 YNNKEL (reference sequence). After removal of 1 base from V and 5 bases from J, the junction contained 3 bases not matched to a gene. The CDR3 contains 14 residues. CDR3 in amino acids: CASSQAGGWETQYF. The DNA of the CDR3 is TGTGCCAGCAGCCAAGCAGGGGGCTGGGAGACCCAGTACTTC.

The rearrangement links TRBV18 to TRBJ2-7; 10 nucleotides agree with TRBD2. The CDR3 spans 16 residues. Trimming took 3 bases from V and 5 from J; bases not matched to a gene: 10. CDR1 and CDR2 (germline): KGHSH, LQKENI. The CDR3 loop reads CASSPRGHSGGNEQYF. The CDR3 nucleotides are TGTGCCAGCTCACCCAGGGGGCATAGCGGGGGGAACGAGCAGTACTTC.

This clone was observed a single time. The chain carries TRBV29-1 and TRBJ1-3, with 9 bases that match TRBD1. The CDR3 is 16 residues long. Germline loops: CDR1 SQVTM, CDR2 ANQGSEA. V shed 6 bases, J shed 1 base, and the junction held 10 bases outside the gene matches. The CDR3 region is CSVGTGTIGSGNTIYF. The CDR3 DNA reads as TGCAGCGTAGGGACAGGGACTATCGGGTCTGGAAACACCATATATTTT.

The CDR3 reads CAWSVKTRTGENYGYTF. CDR3 in DNA: TGTGCCTGGAGTGTAAAGACCCGGACAGGGGAAAACTATGGCTACACCTTC. The chain has TRBV30 and TRBJ1-2; 9 bases fit TRBD1. Germline CDR1 and CDR2: GTSNPN and SVGIG (reference sequence). This CDR3 contains 17 residues. Germline trimming cut 0 bases from V and 2 bases from J; bases unmatched to any gene: 10.

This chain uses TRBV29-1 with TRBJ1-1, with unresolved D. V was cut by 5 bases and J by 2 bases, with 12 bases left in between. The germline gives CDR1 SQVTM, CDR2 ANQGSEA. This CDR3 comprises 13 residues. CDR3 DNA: TGCAGCGTTCGGGTCTCGCAAAACACTGAAGCTTTCTTT. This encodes CSVRVSQNTEAFF.

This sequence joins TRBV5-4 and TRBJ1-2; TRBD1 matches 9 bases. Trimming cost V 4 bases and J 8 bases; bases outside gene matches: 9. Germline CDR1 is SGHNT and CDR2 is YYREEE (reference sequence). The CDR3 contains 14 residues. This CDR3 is CASSLGQGSEGYTF. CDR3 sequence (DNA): TGTGCCAGCAGCCTCGGACAGGGGTCTGAGGGCTACACCTTC.